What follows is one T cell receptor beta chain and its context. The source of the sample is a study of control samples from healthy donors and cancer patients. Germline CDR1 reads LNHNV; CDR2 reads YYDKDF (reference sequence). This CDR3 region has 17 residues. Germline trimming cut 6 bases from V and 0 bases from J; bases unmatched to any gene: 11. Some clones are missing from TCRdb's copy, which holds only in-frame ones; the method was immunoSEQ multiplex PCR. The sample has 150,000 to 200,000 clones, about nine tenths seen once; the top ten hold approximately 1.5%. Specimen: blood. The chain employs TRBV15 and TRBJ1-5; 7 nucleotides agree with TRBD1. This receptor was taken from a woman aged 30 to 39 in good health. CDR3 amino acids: CATSNKKGALSNQPQHF. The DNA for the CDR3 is TGTGCCACCAGTAACAAAAAGGGGGCCCTTAGCAATCAGCCCCAGCATTTT.